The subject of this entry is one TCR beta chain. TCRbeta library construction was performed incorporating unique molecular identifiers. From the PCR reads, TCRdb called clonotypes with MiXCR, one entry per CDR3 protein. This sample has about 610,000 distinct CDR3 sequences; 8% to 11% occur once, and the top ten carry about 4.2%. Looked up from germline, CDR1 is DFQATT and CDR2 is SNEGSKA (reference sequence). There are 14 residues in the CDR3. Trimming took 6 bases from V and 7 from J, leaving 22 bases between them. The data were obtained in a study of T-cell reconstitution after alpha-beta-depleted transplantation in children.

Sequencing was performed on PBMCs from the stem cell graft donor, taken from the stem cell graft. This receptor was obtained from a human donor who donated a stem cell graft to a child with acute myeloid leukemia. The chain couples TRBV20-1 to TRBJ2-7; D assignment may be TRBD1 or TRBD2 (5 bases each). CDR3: CSAPGALGRREQYF. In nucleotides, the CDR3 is TGCAGTGCCCCCGGGGCCCTAGGTCGGCGAGAGCAGTACTTC.